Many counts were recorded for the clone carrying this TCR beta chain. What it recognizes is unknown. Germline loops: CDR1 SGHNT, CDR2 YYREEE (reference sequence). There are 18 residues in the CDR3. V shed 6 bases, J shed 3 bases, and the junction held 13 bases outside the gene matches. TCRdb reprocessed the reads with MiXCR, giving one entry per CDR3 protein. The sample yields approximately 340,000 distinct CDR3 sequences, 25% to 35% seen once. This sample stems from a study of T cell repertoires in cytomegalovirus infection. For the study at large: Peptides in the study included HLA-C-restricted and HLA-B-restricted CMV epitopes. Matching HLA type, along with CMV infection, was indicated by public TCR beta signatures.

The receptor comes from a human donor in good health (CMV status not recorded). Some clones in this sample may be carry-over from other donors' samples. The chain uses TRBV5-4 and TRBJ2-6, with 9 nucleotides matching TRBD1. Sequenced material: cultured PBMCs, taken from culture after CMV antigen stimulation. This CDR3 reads CASKLTGGASFGANVLTF. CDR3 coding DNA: TGTGCCAGCAAACTTACAGGGGGCGCATCCTTTGGGGCCAACGTCCTGACTTTC.